The table lists the clone carrying this T cell receptor beta chain with a count of one. The data stem from a study of shared T cell receptors in the human thymus. Profiled with immunoSEQ multiplex PCR; TCRdb holds only in-frame clones, not every one. The table lists roughly 560,000 clones, around 78% of them singletons. Germline loops: CDR1 LNHNV, CDR2 YYDKDF (reference sequence). Trimming cost V 0 bases and J 2 bases; bases outside gene matches: 7. There are 17 residues in the CDR3. These records were also assigned to another study, of human thymus T cells.

V gene TRBV15 combines with J gene TRBJ2-7, with TRBD2 matching 10 bases. This TCR was sampled from a boy under two years old with a congenital heart defect. Sequenced material: thymocytes. CDR3 protein: CATSRDPWTSGPYEQYF. For the CDR3, the DNA is TGTGCCACCAGCAGAGATCCCTGGACTAGCGGCCCCTACGAGCAGTACTTC.